This TCR beta chain was recovered during a study of blood T cell repertoires in COVID-19. Study as a whole: Some COVID-19 samples were acute and others convalescent; all came from the United States, Italy and Spain. From T cells, B-cell-depleted T cells, or PBMCs came the material, which was cDNA or gDNA.

In the authors' workflow: The authors estimated nucleated cell counts from reference gene primer amplification. Clones were sequenced by immunoSEQ multiplex PCR, and TCRdb holds only the in-frame ones, with some missing. V and J calls and clone size are those listed in that table; D and trimming were worked out from the DNA. This repertoire shows approximately 160,000 clones, approximately 88% found once; its top ten account for roughly 9.2%. Trimming left V 6 bases short and J 0 bases short, with 11 bases between. CDR3 length equals 14 residues. The germline V gene encodes CDR1 WSHSY and CDR2 SAAADI.

V usage is TRBV10-2 and J usage is TRBJ1-1; possible D gene TRBD1, 6 bases. The clonotype originates from a woman of 80 years or more with active or convalescent COVID-19. Sequenced input: peripheral blood. The CDR3 bases are TGCGCCAGCAGGAACAGGGCCATGAACACTGAAGCTTTCTTT. Its translation is CASRNRAMNTEAFF.